Following are 13 T cell receptor beta chains from one sample sequenced in a study of T cells expressing NK-cell markers. TCRdb reprocessed the 5' RACE reads and keeps a single row for each CDR3 protein, giving no DNA. Its table records roughly 390,000 distinct CDR3 sequences. The sample consisted of blood T cells: a sorted CD56 or NKG2C T cell subset, CD4+ or CD8+ T cells, or bulk PBMC T cells (not recorded which). Every receptor here comes from a man aged 18 to 69 in good health.

J is TRBJ1-2 and V is TRBV25-1; checking the TCRdb D call of TRBD1 is not possible without DNA. This CDR3 spans 12 amino acids. Germline V gene data show CDR1 as MGHDK and CDR2 as SYGVNS. CDR3 sequence reads: CASSGFMYGYTF.

V and J are TRBV7-2 and TRBJ2-5; the D call from TCRdb, TRBD1, cannot be confirmed without DNA. This CDR3 contains 15 residues. Germline-derived CDR1 and CDR2 are SGHTA and FQGNSA. The CDR3 reads CASSSGTGIRETQYF.

This CDR3 reads CASSGGLLFSNQPQHF. This chain connects TRBV6-1 to TRBJ1-5. Germline CDR1 MNHNS, CDR2 SASEGT. The CDR3 contains 16 residues.

The chain joins TRBV28 to TRBJ2-1; without DNA, the TCRdb call of TRBD1 cannot be checked. The CDR3 consists of 16 residues. Germline CDR1 MDHEN, CDR2 SYDVKM. The CDR3: CASSLEWQGPYNEQFF.

The V call is TRBV12-3 or TRBV12-4, the J call TRBJ2-1. There are 15 residues in the CDR3. This chain's CDR3 is CASSFLLGRYNEQFF.

The rearrangement uses TRBV5-1 and TRBJ2-2. CDR1 and CDR2 (germline): SGHRS, YFSETQ. This CDR3 has 14 residues. This chain's CDR3 is CASSRFLNTGELFF.

The chain is built from TRBV6-1 and TRBJ2-4. The CDR3 has 15 residues. CDR1 and CDR2 from the germline V gene are MNHNS and SASEGT. CDR3 residues: CATQVGGQSKNIQYF.

V is TRBV4-1 and J is TRBJ2-1; lacking DNA, the TRBD2 call made by TCRdb goes unchecked. This CDR3 is 16 amino acids long. Looked up from germline, CDR1 is MGHRA and CDR2 is YSYEKL. This CDR3 reads CASSQWVSEGSNEQFF.

This chain uses TRBV15 with TRBJ2-7; TCRdb's D call of TRBD1 is untestable without DNA. The CDR3 extends over 15 amino acids. CDR1 and CDR2 from the germline V gene are LNHNV and YYDKDF (reference sequence). The CDR3 loop reads CATSRRRDRSYEQYF.

The gene calls are TRBV7-8 and TRBJ2-1. Per the germline V gene, CDR1 is SGHVS and CDR2 is FQNEAQ. The CDR3 covers 14 residues. CDR3 region: CASRKGDSYNEQFF.

This chain joins TRBV20-1 and TRBJ2-1; as DNA is missing, the TRBD1 call by TCRdb cannot be tested. The CDR3 extends over 16 amino acids. Germline CDR1 and CDR2: DFQATT and SNEGSKA (reference sequence). The CDR3 loop is CSLSDQGGGPYNEQFF.

This sequence joins TRBV7-9 and TRBJ1-2; TCRdb names TRBD1, which stays unverified in the absence of DNA. This CDR3 contains 15 residues. Per the germline V gene, CDR1 is SEHNR and CDR2 is FQNEAQ (reference sequence). The CDR3 is CASSSQARGQYGYTF.

V usage is TRBV6-5 and J usage is TRBJ1-3. Germline CDR1 is MNHEY and CDR2 is SVGAGI. The CDR3 length is 16 residues. The CDR3 loop is CASSQSGPRSGNTIYF.